These T cell receptor beta chains were read from a single sample in a study of cytomegalovirus exposure and HLA in healthy donors. The method was immunoSEQ multiplex PCR; TCRdb's version includes in-frame clones alone and lacks a portion of them. In the table there are 65,000 to 70,000 clones, roughly 70% of which are singletons. Sequenced material: PBMCs. The receptors originated from a young woman in good health and CMV-seronegative. CDR3s include the opening cysteine and the closing phenylalanine or tryptophan. A D gene is named only where the DNA matches it firmly. Rows give clone size only sometimes, using once, few, many, or a class for an expanded clone.

clone_size	v_call	j_call	d_call	cdr3_nt	cdr3_aa
NA	TRBV6-5	TRBJ2-7	NA	TGTGCCAGCAGTCCCTCGTCCTACGAGCAGTACTTC	CASSPSSYEQYF
few	TRBV4-1	TRBJ2-3	TRBD2	TGCGCCAGCAGCCAAGAATCGCTAGCGGGGGCGGCAGATACGCAGTATTTT	CASSQESLAGAADTQYF
NA	TRBV30	TRBJ1-1	NA	TGTGCCTGGGGGGCCGGGGGTAACACTGAAGCTTTCTTT	CAWGAGGNTEAFF
NA	TRBV6-5	TRBJ2-3	NA	TGTGCCAGCAGTTACTCCCCCGGACAACATACGCAGTATTTT	CASSYSPGQHTQYF
NA	TRBV7-2	TRBJ2-1	NA	TGTGCCAGCAGCTTAGTCCGGGGTTCGGCTGAGCAGTTCTTC	CASSLVRGSAEQFF
NA	TRBV2	TRBJ2-7	NA	TGTGCCAGCAGTACTACAGGGCTCTACGAGCAGTACTTC	CASSTTGLYEQYF
few	TRBV6-1	TRBJ1-1	NA	TGTGCCAGCAGTGAACAGTCGACTGGGAACACTGAAGCTTTCTTT	CASSEQSTGNTEAFF
NA	TRBV15	TRBJ2-2	NA	TGTGCCACCAGCAGAGATGGCGAGACAGCCAACACCGGGGAGCTGTTTTTT	CATSRDGETANTGELFF
few	TRBV5-4	TRBJ1-2	TRBD1	TGTGCCAGCAGCTGGGGACAGCGCTATGGCTACACCTTC	CASSWGQRYGYTF
few	TRBV14	TRBJ2-1	TRBD2	TGTGCCAGCGGGACTAGCGCGGGGGGCCGAAATGAGCAGTTCTTC	CASGTSAGGRNEQFF
few	TRBV9	TRBJ1-1	NA	TGTGCCAGCAGCGTAACCCCGGCCCAGGAACCTTTCTTT	CASSVTPAQEPFF
NA	TRBV11-2	TRBJ1-6	TRBD1	TGTGCCAGCAGCAGCCGACAGGGGGCTATATCACCCCTCCACTTT	CASSSRQGAISPLHF
NA	TRBV6-5	TRBJ2-7	TRBD1	TGTGCCAGCAGTTACGGGACAGGAAGCGAGCAGTACTTC	CASSYGTGSEQYF
NA	TRBV5-5	TRBJ1-1	NA	TGTGCCAGCGGCCCCGGACAGTGGGGCACTGAAGCTTTCTTT	CASGPGQWGTEAFF
NA	TRBV6-6	TRBJ2-1	NA	TGTGCCAGCAGTTACTCTGCCCTGAGCTCCTACAATGAGCAGTTCTTC	CASSYSALSSYNEQFF
NA	TRBV6-4	TRBJ1-4	NA	TGTGCCAGCAGTGACGAGGCTAATGAAAAACTGTTTTTT	CASSDEANEKLFF
NA	TRBV5-6	TRBJ2-1	TRBD1	TGTGCCAGCAGTGGTCGGACAGGGGGGTATGAGCAGTTCTTC	CASSGRTGGYEQFF
NA	TRBV2	TRBJ1-1	TRBD1	TGTGCCAGCAGAGCTACAGGGGGCACTGAAGCTTTCTTT	CASRATGGTEAFF
NA	TRBV6-6	TRBJ1-2	NA	TGTGCCAGCCGGCGGGGCATTAACTATGGCTACACCTTC	CASRRGINYGYTF
few	TRBV18	TRBJ2-3	NA	TGTGCCAGCTCTCAACTCGACACAGATACGCAGTATTTT	CASSQLDTDTQYF